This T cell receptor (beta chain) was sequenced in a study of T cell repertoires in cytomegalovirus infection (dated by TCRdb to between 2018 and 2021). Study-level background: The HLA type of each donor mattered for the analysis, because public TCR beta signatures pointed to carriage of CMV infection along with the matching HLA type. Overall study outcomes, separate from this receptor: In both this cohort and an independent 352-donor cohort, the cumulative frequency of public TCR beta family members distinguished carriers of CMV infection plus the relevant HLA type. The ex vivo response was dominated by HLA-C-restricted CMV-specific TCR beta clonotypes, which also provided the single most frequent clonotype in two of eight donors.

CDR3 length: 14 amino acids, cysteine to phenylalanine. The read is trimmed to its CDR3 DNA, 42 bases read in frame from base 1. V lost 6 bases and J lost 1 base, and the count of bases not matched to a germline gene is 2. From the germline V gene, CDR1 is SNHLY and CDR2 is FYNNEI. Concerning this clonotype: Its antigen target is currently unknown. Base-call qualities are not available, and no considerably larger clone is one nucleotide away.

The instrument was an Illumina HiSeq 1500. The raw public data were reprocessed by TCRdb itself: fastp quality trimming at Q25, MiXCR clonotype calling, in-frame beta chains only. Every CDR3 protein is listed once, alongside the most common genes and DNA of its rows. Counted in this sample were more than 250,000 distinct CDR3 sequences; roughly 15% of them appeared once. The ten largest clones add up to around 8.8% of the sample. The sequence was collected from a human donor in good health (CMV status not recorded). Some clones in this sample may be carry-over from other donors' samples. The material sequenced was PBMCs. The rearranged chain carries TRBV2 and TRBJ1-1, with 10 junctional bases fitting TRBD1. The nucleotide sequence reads TGTGCCAGCAGGGGACAGGGGCAGAACACTGAAGCTTTCTTT. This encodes CASRGQGQNTEAFF. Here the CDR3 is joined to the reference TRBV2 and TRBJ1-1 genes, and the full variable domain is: EPEVTQTPSHQVTQMGQEVILRCVPISNHLYFYWYRQILGQKVEFLVSFYNNEISEKSEIFDDQFSVERPDGSNFTLKIRSTKLEDSAMYFCASRGQGQNTEAFFGQGTRLTVV.